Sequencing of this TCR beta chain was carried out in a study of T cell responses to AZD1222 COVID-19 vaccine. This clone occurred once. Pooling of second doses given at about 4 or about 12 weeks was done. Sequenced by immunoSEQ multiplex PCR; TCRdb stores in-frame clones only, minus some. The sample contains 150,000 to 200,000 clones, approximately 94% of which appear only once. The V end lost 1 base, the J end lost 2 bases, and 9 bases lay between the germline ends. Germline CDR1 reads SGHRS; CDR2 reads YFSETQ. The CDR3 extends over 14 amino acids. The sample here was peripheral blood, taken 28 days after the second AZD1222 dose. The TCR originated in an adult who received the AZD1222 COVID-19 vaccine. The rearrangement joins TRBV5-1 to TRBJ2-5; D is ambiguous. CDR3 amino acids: CASSLLLGQETQYF. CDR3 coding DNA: TGCGCCAGCAGCTTGTTGTTAGGGCAAGAGACCCAGTACTTC.